This TCR beta chain stems from a study of beta chain features in type 1 diabetes. Background on the study: The patient and healthy donor groups were comparable for age, gender and cell yields. Study-level points and caveats: Researchers reported that naive, central memory and Treg TCRB repertoires appeared more similar in patients than in healthy donors. Researchers cautioned that cDNA sequencing could over-represent cells with high TCR expression.

The germline V gene has CDR1 MNHNY and CDR2 SVGAGI (reference sequence). Trimming stripped 6 bases from V and 1 base from J, with 12 bases between. This CDR3 has 14 amino acids. Sequencing targeted expressed TCRB transcripts, as all isolated RNA had been reverse transcribed. Sequenced by immunoSEQ multiplex PCR; TCRdb stores in-frame clones only, minus some. The sample gives 620,000 or so clones, 15% to 19% of which show up once; about 0.086% is in the top ten. Purities in excess of 95% were seen in all sorted populations. In regard to this clone: The antigen remains undetermined.

What was sequenced was naive CD4+ T cells from blood. The V and J genes are TRBV6-6 and TRBJ1-1; D not certain. The source of this sequence is a man younger than 30 in good health. CDR3 coding DNA: TGTGCCAGCAGGACTAATTGGGGGAACACTGAAGCTTTCTTT. Translated, it gives CASRTNWGNTEAFF.